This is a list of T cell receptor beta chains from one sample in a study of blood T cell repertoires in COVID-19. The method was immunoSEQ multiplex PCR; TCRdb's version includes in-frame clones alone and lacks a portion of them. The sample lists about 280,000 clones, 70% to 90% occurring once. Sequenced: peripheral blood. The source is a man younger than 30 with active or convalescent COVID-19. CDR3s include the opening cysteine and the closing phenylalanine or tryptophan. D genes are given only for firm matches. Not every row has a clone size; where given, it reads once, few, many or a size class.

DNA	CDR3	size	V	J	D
TGTGCCAGCAGCCCTCTAGCGGGGGGAAACACAGATACGCAGTATTTT	CASSPLAGGNTDTQYF	.	TRBV13	TRBJ2-3	TRBD2
TGTGCCAGCAGGGGTCCCGCGGGGCTCTACAATGAGCAGTTCTTC	CASRGPAGLYNEQFF	.	TRBV3-1/TRBV3-2	TRBJ2-1	.
TGTGCCAGCAGCTCACAGGGCTGGGAGACCCAGTACTTC	CASSSQGWETQYF	.	TRBV7-9	TRBJ2-5	.
TGTGCCAGCAGCCACCCCCTAGCGGGGGGGCTAGAGACCCAGTACTTC	CASSHPLAGGLETQYF	.	TRBV9	TRBJ2-5	TRBD2
TGTGCCAGCAGCTTGAGGACAGGGAGGAACACTGAAGCTTTCTTT	CASSLRTGRNTEAFF	.	TRBV11-2	TRBJ1-1	TRBD1
TGTGCCAGCAGCTTGGCCGGCGGGGACCTCGCCTACGAGCAGTACTTC	CASSLAGGDLAYEQYF	.	TRBV5-5	TRBJ2-7	.
TGTGCCAGCGGGGGACACACCTACGAGCAGTACTTC	CASGGHTYEQYF	.	TRBV2	TRBJ2-7	.
TGCACCAGCAGCCAAGAGGGGGGGCCAGTTACGCAGTATTTT	CTSSQEGGPVTQYF	.	TRBV1	TRBJ2-3	.
TGTGCCAGCAGCCTAAGACAGTCATATGGCTACACCTTC	CASSLRQSYGYTF	.	TRBV5-6	TRBJ1-2	.
TGTGCCAGCAGCCGCCTCGGGATCTATGGCTACACCTTC	CASSRLGIYGYTF	.	TRBV3-1/TRBV3-2	TRBJ1-2	.
TGTGCCAGCTCACCGCTGGGACAGGCTAATGAAAAACTGTTTTTT	CASSPLGQANEKLFF	.	TRBV18	TRBJ1-4	TRBD1
TGTGCCAGCAGCCTCCAAGGGTCTCGGAGGGGCTACACCTTC	CASSLQGSRRGYTF	.	TRBV9	TRBJ1-2	.
TGTGCCGGAAGACAGGGGAACGGAAACACCATATATTTT	CAGRQGNGNTIYF	.	TRBV10-3	TRBJ1-3	TRBD1
TGTGCCAGCAGCCCGACAGGTTTCAATGAGCAGTTCTTC	CASSPTGFNEQFF	.	TRBV3-1/TRBV3-2	TRBJ2-1	.
TGCGCCAGCAGCCCCGGGACTAGCGGAACCTACGAGCAGTACTTC	CASSPGTSGTYEQYF	.	TRBV5-1	TRBJ2-7	TRBD2
TGTGCCAGCAGCCATCCGGGACTAAGAGAAGAGACCCAGTACTTC	CASSHPGLREETQYF	once	TRBV11-2	TRBJ2-5	TRBD2
TGTGCCAGCACCCCGGGGACCTACGAGCAGTACTTC	CASTPGTYEQYF	.	TRBV12-3/TRBV12-4	TRBJ2-7	.
TGCGCCAGCAGCCAAGGGGACAGGGAGGGGGTGCCCCAGCATTTT	CASSQGDREGVPQHF	.	TRBV4-1	TRBJ1-5	TRBD1